One TCR beta chain is described in this entry. This specimen comes from a study of shared clonotypes between healthy human individuals. Several immunoSEQ 96-well plates shared each subset's DNA, each plate a replicate. The sorted-subset replicate PCRs were given about 200 ng DNA, which is 27,000 or so T cell genomes. Profiling relied on immunoSEQ multiplex PCR, and the TCRdb table lists in-frame clones only, not all of them. The sample includes approximately 2.3 million clones, over 85% of them seen just once. All of the donors resided in Nashville, Tennessee, and each was a Caucasian adult. V was cut by 3 bases and J by 1 base, with 12 bases left in between. Germline V gene lookup returns CDR1 SGHTA and CDR2 FQGTGA. CDR3 length: 15 amino acids.

The material sequenced was naive CD4+ T cells from PBMCs. Specified subset: CD45RA+ positively selected. This sequence was found in a man between 18 and 29 years old in good health. Some clones in this sample may be carry-over from other donors' samples. The V and J genes are TRBV7-3 and TRBJ2-5, with D possibly TRBD1 on 5 matching bases. DNA for the CDR3: TGTGCCAGCAGCTTCCGAGGACATGCCCAAGAGACCCAGTACTTC. Translating gives CASSFRGHAQETQYF.